These 15 T cell receptor beta chains were all obtained from the same sample, sequenced in a study of Ad26.COV2.S vaccination and SARS-CoV-2 variants. Assay: immunoSEQ multiplex PCR; the TCRdb copy retains only in-frame clones and omits some. The data contain approximately 97,000 clones, 80% of them seen just once; the ten biggest clones take up approximately 15%. The input for sequencing was peripheral blood, taken after recovery from COVID-19. Source of these receptors: a human donor who had recovered from COVID-19.

The CDR3 loop reads CASRSDRGRSREKNSPLHF. Written as DNA, the CDR3 is TGTGCCAGCAGATCGGACAGGGGCCGCTCCAGAGAAAAAAATTCACCCCTCCACTTT. V usage is TRBV28 and J usage is TRBJ1-6; 9 bases fit TRBD1. V dropped 6 bases and J dropped 7; count of bases not matched to a gene: 19. Germline values: CDR1 MDHEN, CDR2 SYDVKM. The CDR3 loop spans 19 amino acids. Full variable domain (missing parts from reference TRBV28 and TRBJ1-6): DVKVTQSSRYLVKRTGEKVFLECVQDMDHENMFWYRQDPGLGLRLIYFSYDVKMKEKGDIPEGYSVSREKKERFSLILESASTNQTSMYLCASRSDRGRSREKNSPLHFGNGTRLTVT.

The chain joins TRBV5-1 to TRBJ1-6, with D hard to call. Germline V lookup: CDR1 SGHRS, CDR2 YFSETQ. There are 17 residues in the CDR3. Trimming took 0 bases from V and 9 from J, leaving 19 bases between them. This CDR3 reads CASSLGGSGLVRSPLHF. As DNA, the CDR3 is TGCGCCAGCAGCTTGGGCGGATCAGGTTTGGTCCGTTCACCCCTCCACTTT.

The J gene is TRBJ2-2, the V gene TRBV7-3; D not resolved. The CDR3 extends over 16 amino acids. V was shortened by 2 bases and J by 0 bases, with 10 bases between the two germline ends. From germline, CDR1 is SGHTA and CDR2 FQGTGA. Here the CDR3 DNA reads TGTGCCAGCAGCTTACGATACGGAGCGAACACCGGGGAGCTGTTTTTT. Its protein product is CASSLRYGANTGELFF.

The CDR3 coding sequence is TGTGCCAGCAGCCAAGAAGTTCAGGGCGGACTGAACACTGAAGCTTTCTTT. This encodes CASSQEVQGGLNTEAFF. The J gene is TRBJ1-1, the V gene TRBV3-1 (or the pseudogene TRBV3-2); weak D call: TRBD1 (5 bases). Germline V gives CDR1 LGHDT, CDR2 YNNKEL (reference sequence). V lost 0 bases and J 0 bases, leaving 14 bases between the germline ends. CDR3 length equals 17 residues.

This rearrangement joins TRBV12-5 to TRBJ2-7; no clear D gene. The length of the CDR3 is 11 residues. The V gene lost 2 bases and the J gene lost 7 bases, with 6 bases spanning the gap. The germline gives CDR1 LGHNT, CDR2 FRNRAP. The CDR3 DNA follows: TGTGCTAGTGGTTTGAGAGTAGAGCAGTACTTC. Its protein product is CASGLRVEQYF.

The chain joins TRBV5-4 to TRBJ2-5; D possibly corresponds to TRBD2 (6 bases). CDR1 and CDR2 from the germline V gene are SGHNT and YYREEE (reference sequence). The V gene lost 4 bases and the J gene lost 2 bases, with 12 bases spanning the gap. This CDR3 contains 14 residues. The CDR3 sequence: CASSTGLPQETQYF. As DNA, the CDR3 is TGTGCCAGCAGCACGGGACTCCCGCAAGAGACCCAGTACTTC.

This clone has more than one count but fewer than ten. The CDR3 here is CASSISGGATEAFF. The CDR3 coding sequence is TGTGCCAGTAGTATATCCGGGGGCGCGACTGAAGCTTTCTTT. V is TRBV19 and J is TRBJ1-1; tentative D call: TRBD1 (6 bases). This CDR3 region has 14 residues. CDR1 is LNHDA and CDR2 is SQIVND in the germline V gene (reference sequence). Trimming pared 2 bases from V and 5 bases from J, leaving 12 bases between.

V gene TRBV6-2 or TRBV6-3 combines with J gene TRBJ2-5, with 9 bases that match TRBD2. Germline V gene lookup returns CDR1 MNHEY and CDR2 SVGEGT. The CDR3 loop spans 17 amino acids. Unmatched junction bases numbered 7, after V lost 0 bases and J lost 2 bases. CDR3: CASSYSSSGALQETQYF. CDR3 coding DNA: TGTGCCAGCAGTTACTCGTCTAGCGGGGCCCTTCAAGAGACCCAGTACTTC.

The V call is TRBV27, the J call TRBJ1-5; no clear D gene. CDR3 length: 14 residues. V lost 3 bases and J lost 7, with 13 bases in between. Per germline, CDR1 MNHEY and CDR2 SMNVEV (reference sequence). CDR3: CASSFAGKDQPQHF. Here the CDR3 DNA reads TGTGCCAGCAGTTTCGCAGGAAAAGACCAGCCCCAGCATTTT.

The J gene is TRBJ1-1, the V gene TRBV5-1; 7 positions match TRBD1. CDR1 SGHRS and CDR2 YFSETQ come from the germline V gene. V trimming: 3 bases; J trimming: 4 bases; junction bases outside the gene matches: 12. The CDR3 length is 16 residues. Written as DNA, the CDR3 is TGCGCCAGCAGCTCCACCTCACAGGGGCCGAGCACTGAAGCTTTCTTT. This codes for CASSSTSQGPSTEAFF.

This chain's CDR3 is CASSLGGTNQPQHF. CDR3 nucleotides: TGTGCCAGCAGCTTGGGGGGAACGAATCAGCCCCAGCATTTT. The V gene is TRBV5-4, the J gene TRBJ1-5; no firm D call. V was cut by 0 bases and J by 4 bases, with 8 bases left in between. The CDR3 is made up of 14 amino acids. CDR1 is SGHNT and CDR2 is YYREEE in the germline V gene (reference sequence). Full variable domain (rest looked up from reference TRBV5-4 and TRBJ1-5): ETGVTQSPTHLIKTRGQQVTLRCSSQSGHNTVSWYQQALGQGPQFIFQYYREEENGRGNFPPRFSGLQFPNYSSELNVNALELDDSALYLCASSLGGTNQPQHFGDGTRLSIL.

This clone was recorded once. This CDR3 reads CASSLGSGNKSPYGYTF. Here the CDR3 DNA reads TGCGCCAGCAGCTTGGGCTCCGGGAACAAGAGTCCCTATGGCTACACCTTC. This chain uses TRBV5-1 with TRBJ1-2; D call uncertain. CDR1 SGHRS and CDR2 YFSETQ come from the germline V gene. Trimming pared 0 bases from V and 4 bases from J, leaving 19 bases between. This CDR3 region has 17 residues.

This clone was seen a single time. The chain is built from TRBV28 and TRBJ1-2, with no clear D. The CDR3 loop spans 12 amino acids. Germline V lookup: CDR1 MDHEN, CDR2 SYDVKM. The ends were cut back, 2 bases at V and 6 bases at J, with 7 bases in the middle. The CDR3 region has the DNA TGTGCCAGCAGTTTAAACCTCCATGGCTACACCTTC. Its translation is CASSLNLHGYTF.

This rearrangement joins TRBV5-6 to TRBJ2-3; 10 bases map to TRBD2. The CDR3 runs to 16 residues. Trimming cost V 4 bases and J 1 base; bases outside gene matches: 6. Germline CDR1 reads SGHDT; CDR2 reads YYEEEE. CDR3 sequence (DNA): TGTGCCAGCAGCCTTTTAACTAGCGGGGGCACAGATACGCAGTATTTT. Encoded protein: CASSLLTSGGTDTQYF.

This clone came up a few times. The same CDR3 can be traced to other DNA sequences in this sample. This rearrangement joins TRBV5-1 to TRBJ2-5; TRBD2 matches 9 bases. Germline-derived CDR1 and CDR2 are SGHRS and YFSETQ. The CDR3 runs 16 residues. V was pared by 4 bases and J by 4 bases, with 11 bases of the junction left unmatched. The CDR3 is CASSLRPGGGGETQYF. CDR3 bases: TGCGCCAGCAGCCTCCGGCCCGGCGGGGGGGGAGAGACCCAGTACTTC. Full variable domain (outside the CDR3, taken from reference TRBV5-1 and TRBJ2-5): KAGVTQTPRYLIKTRGQQVTLSCSPISGHRSVSWYQQTPGQGLQFLFEYFSETQRNKGNFPGRFSGRQFSNSRSEMNVSTLELGDSALYLCASSLRPGGGGETQYFGPGTRLLVL.